The 25 T cell receptor beta chains given below trace back to one sample, sequenced in a study of blood T cell repertoires in COVID-19. Repertoires were generated with immunoSEQ multiplex PCR, while TCRdb's copy carries only in-frame clones and drops some. This sample has about 200,000 clones; approximately 86% occur once, and the top ten carry 3% to 4%. Sequencing was done on a sample of PBMCs or T cells enriched from blood (not recorded which). The receptors derive from a woman between 35 and 50 years old with acute COVID-19.

At least ten counts were recorded for this clone. The chain has TRBV4-1 and TRBJ1-6; 7 bases align to TRBD1. Germline CDR1 reads MGHRA; CDR2 reads YSYEKL. J was trimmed by 9 bases and V by 4 bases; bases with no gene match: 18. The CDR3 length is 18 residues. CDR3 nucleotides: TGCGCCAGCAGCCCCCACCTAGCGACAGGGTCGATCTCTTCACCCCTCCACTTT. It yields the protein CASSPHLATGSISSPLHF.

This chain links TRBV24-1 with TRBJ1-5; 9 bases map to TRBD1. Germline CDR1 reads KGHDR; CDR2 reads SFDVKD. V lost 3 bases, J lost 3 bases, and 8 bases stayed unmatched. The CDR3 extends over 17 amino acids. CDR3 DNA sequence: TGTGCCACCAGTGATGGAGCTACAGGGGGCTACAATCAGCCCCAGCATTTT. Protein sequence: CATSDGATGGYNQPQHF.

This chain links TRBV4-2 with TRBJ2-3; 13 bases map to TRBD2. Trimming removed 0 bases from V and 2 bases from J; junction bases left unmatched: 8. The CDR3 extends over 19 amino acids. In germline, CDR1 is LGHNA, CDR2 YNFKEQ. CDR3 loop: CASSQEYPGLAGSTDTQYF. The CDR3 DNA sequence: TGTGCCAGCAGCCAAGAATATCCGGGACTAGCGGGGTCCACAGATACGCAGTATTTT.

This clone has a handful of counts. The CDR3 sequence: CASSLTGAQPQHF. The CDR3 nucleotides read TGTGCCAGCAGTTTGACAGGGGCCCAGCCCCAGCATTTT. The rearrangement joins TRBV28 to TRBJ1-5, with 8 bases fitting TRBD1. There are 13 residues in the CDR3. From germline, CDR1 is MDHEN and CDR2 SYDVKM. The J segment lost 7 bases and the V segment lost 3 bases, leaving 2 bases of the junction unmatched.

The chain uses TRBV7-3 and TRBJ2-5; 15 bases fit TRBD2. Trimming removed 4 bases from V and 5 bases from J; junction bases left unmatched: 8. The CDR3 contains 17 residues. Germline V gene lookup returns CDR1 SGHTA and CDR2 FQGTGA. CDR3 amino acids: CASSSQGLAGGRETQYF. The CDR3, as DNA: TGTGCCAGCAGCTCGCAGGGACTAGCGGGAGGCCGGGAGACCCAGTACTTC.

The V call is TRBV6-5, the J call TRBJ2-7, with 10 bases fitting TRBD1. The ends lost 6 bases at V and 2 bases at J; junction bases unmatched: 7. Germline V gene lookup returns CDR1 MNHEY and CDR2 SVGAGI. The CDR3 contains 15 residues. The CDR3 loop is CASSRDRGAAYEQYF. CDR3 in DNA: TGTGCCAGCAGCAGGGACAGGGGCGCCGCCTACGAGCAGTACTTC.

The J gene is TRBJ2-7, the V gene TRBV9; 7 bases are shared with TRBD1. The CDR3 has 15 amino acids. V shed 0 bases, J shed 3 bases, and the junction held 6 bases outside the gene matches. The germline gives CDR1 SGDLS, CDR2 YYNGEE. This chain's CDR3 is CASSVGVGGGYEQYF. The CDR3 nucleotides read TGTGCCAGCAGCGTAGGGGTAGGGGGCGGCTACGAGCAGTACTTC. Full variable domain (outside the CDR3, taken from reference TRBV9 and TRBJ2-7): DSGVTQTPKHLITATGQRVTLRCSPRSGDLSVYWYQQSLDQGLQFLIQYYNGEERAKGNILERFSAQQFPDLHSELNLSSLELGDSALYFCASSVGVGGGYEQYFGPGTRLTVT.

This clone was recorded once. This chain links TRBV27 with TRBJ2-7, with 8 nucleotides matching TRBD2. The CDR3 extends over 15 amino acids. In germline, CDR1 is MNHEY, CDR2 SMNVEV (reference sequence). The CDR3 is CPPGGGLGVAYEQYF. DNA of the CDR3: TGTCCTCCGGGGGGGGGATTGGGAGTTGCGTACGAGCAGTACTTC.

The rearrangement joins TRBV27 to TRBJ2-1, with D possibly TRBD1 on 6 matching bases. The length of the CDR3 is 15 residues. Trimming left V 5 bases short and J 0 bases short, with 11 bases between. The germline gives CDR1 MNHEY, CDR2 SMNVEV (reference sequence). The CDR3 nucleotides are TGTGCCAGCAGTATAGACAGGAGCTCCTACAATGAGCAGTTCTTC. It specifies CASSIDRSSYNEQFF.

The V gene is TRBV5-5, the J gene TRBJ2-2; tentative D call: TRBD2 (5 bases). Trimming stripped 1 base from V and 4 bases from J, with 11 bases between. The CDR3 spans 15 residues. CDR1 and CDR2 from the germline V gene are SGHKS and YYEKEE (reference sequence). The CDR3: CASSLMPEGTGELFF. The CDR3 DNA follows: TGTGCCAGCAGCTTGATGCCCGAGGGCACCGGGGAGCTGTTTTTT.

The V and J genes are TRBV2 and TRBJ1-3, with 7 bases aligning to TRBD1. V lost 5 bases, J lost 11 bases, and 9 bases stayed unmatched. This CDR3 is built from 13 residues. Looked up from germline, CDR1 is SNHLY and CDR2 is FYNNEI. CDR3 protein: CASSKDRAASIYF. CDR3 DNA: TGTGCCAGCAGTAAAGACAGGGCTGCCTCCATATATTTT.

The chain couples TRBV11-2 to TRBJ1-3, with D perhaps TRBD1 (5 bases). Trimming took off 4 bases at V and 0 bases at J, with 7 bases between the two ends. The CDR3 has 14 residues. CDR1 is SGHAT, CDR2 FQNNGV, per germline. Here the CDR3 DNA reads TGTGCCAGCAGCTATGGACACTCTGGAAACACCATATATTTT. Its protein is CASSYGHSGNTIYF.

The J gene is TRBJ2-7, the V gene TRBV7-2, with 7 positions matching TRBD2. Germline lookup yields CDR1 SGHTA and CDR2 FQGNSA. After removal of 1 base from V and 3 bases from J, the junction contained 9 bases not matched to a gene. This CDR3 has 16 amino acids. The CDR3 DNA reads TGTGCCAGCAGCTTAGGTGTCCCGCGGGGGAACTACGAGCAGTACTTC. Its protein is CASSLGVPRGNYEQYF.

The J gene is TRBJ1-2, the V gene TRBV7-2, with 11 bases matching TRBD1. Germline-derived CDR1 and CDR2 are SGHTA and FQGNSA. This CDR3 contains 16 residues. V lost 6 bases and J lost 6; bases outside the gene matches: 12. The CDR3 DNA reads as TGTGCCAGCAGTCAAGGGCGGGACAGGGGGTCGGATGGCTACACCTTC. This translates into CASSQGRDRGSDGYTF.

This chain connects TRBV5-6 to TRBJ2-1; a possible D gene is TRBD2 (6 bases). The CDR3 spans 14 residues. The germline V gene encodes CDR1 SGHDT and CDR2 YYEEEE. The V end lost 4 bases, the J end lost 8 bases, and 16 bases lay between the germline ends. The CDR3 coding sequence is TGTGCCAGCAGCGGTCCCATCTCGGGGGATGAGCAGTTCTTC. It yields the protein CASSGPISGDEQFF.

The gene calls are TRBV28 and TRBJ2-3; D possibly corresponds to TRBD2 (6 bases). Trimming cost V 7 bases and J 1 base, with 24 bases left between them. The CDR3 spans 18 residues. Germline V gene sequence: CDR1 MDHEN, CDR2 SYDVKM. The CDR3 protein is CASTNLGGGVIGTDTQYF. CDR3 DNA sequence: TGTGCCAGCACCAATCTAGGAGGAGGGGTTATCGGCACAGATACGCAGTATTTT.

The J gene is TRBJ1-5, the V gene TRBV18, with 8 positions matching TRBD1. The V and J ends lost 6 bases and 5 bases, in that order; junction bases with no gene match: 9. The CDR3 loop spans 15 amino acids. Germline CDR1 and CDR2: KGHSH and LQKENI. The CDR3 DNA is TGTGCCAGCTCCATGACAGGGGAGAGGTATCAGCCCCAGCATTTT. The encoded protein is CASSMTGERYQPQHF.

With regard to this clone: The germline gene is not matched at one end of the junction; a read error may be the cause. This chain links TRBV11-3 with TRBJ2-1, with 8 bases aligning to TRBD1. Germline CDR1 and CDR2: SGHNT and YENEEA. The CDR3 has 16 residues. The CDR3 DNA is TGTGCCAGCAGATTAGGGGTGGACAGGGCCTACAATGAGCAGTTCTTC. This translates into CASRLGVDRAYNEQFF.

J is TRBJ2-4 and V is TRBV19; 15 nucleotides line up with TRBD2. Unmatched junction bases numbered 5, after V lost 4 bases and J lost 1 base. This CDR3 spans 18 amino acids. The V gene's germline CDR1 is LNHDA and CDR2 SQIVND (reference sequence). The chain's CDR3 is CASSNKGLAGGAKNIQYF. CDR3 DNA: TGTGCCAGTAGTAACAAAGGACTAGCGGGAGGGGCCAAAAACATTCAGTACTTC.

The chain uses TRBV18 and TRBJ2-1, with TRBD2 matching over 8 bases. Germline CDR1 KGHSH, CDR2 LQKENI. The J segment lost 4 bases and the V segment lost 1 base, leaving 3 bases of the junction unmatched. This CDR3 is built from 15 residues. CDR3 sequence reads: CASSPLAGFYNEQFF. The CDR3 bases are TGTGCCAGCTCACCACTAGCGGGGTTTTACAATGAGCAGTTCTTC.

V gene TRBV11-2 combines with J gene TRBJ2-3, with D perhaps matching TRBD2 (5 bases). The CDR3 is 17 amino acids. V dropped 4 bases and J dropped 0 bases, with 17 bases sitting between them. CDR1 is SGHAT and CDR2 is FQNNGV in the germline V gene. The chain's CDR3 is CASSSLEAGGSTDTQYF. DNA for the CDR3: TGTGCCAGCAGCTCTTTAGAGGCGGGCGGGAGCACAGATACGCAGTATTTT.

The chain links TRBV14 to TRBJ2-7; tentative D call: TRBD2 (5 bases). The CDR3 covers 14 residues. CDR1 and CDR2 from the germline V gene are SGHDN and FVKESK. Trimming removed 2 bases from V and 7 bases from J, with 15 bases in between. This chain's CDR3 is CASSQLFRGGEQYF. In DNA, the CDR3 is TGTGCCAGCAGCCAACTATTCCGGGGTGGTGAGCAGTACTTC.

The chain employs TRBV13 and TRBJ2-7; tentatively, D is TRBD1 (5 bases). V was shortened by 3 bases and J by 4 bases, with 13 bases between the two germline ends. This CDR3 is 14 amino acids long. Germline lookup yields CDR1 PRHDT and CDR2 FYEKMQ (reference sequence). The CDR3 DNA reads TGTGCCAGCAGCTTGCGAACAGGCTGGTACGAGCAGTACTTC. Amino acids: CASSLRTGWYEQYF.

The chain uses TRBV11-3 and TRBJ2-2; the D gene is possibly TRBD2 (6 bases). The CDR3 covers 15 residues. Germline lookup yields CDR1 SGHNT and CDR2 YENEEA. Trimming left V 6 bases short and J 4 bases short, with 15 bases between. DNA for the CDR3: TGTGCCAGCAGACCATCTGGGGGGATCACCGGGGAGCTGTTTTTT. This codes for CASRPSGGITGELFF.

The chain recombines TRBV27 with TRBJ1-2; tentative D call: TRBD1 (5 bases). CDR1 and CDR2 from the germline V gene are MNHEY and SMNVEV (reference sequence). The germline V and J ends were trimmed by 6 bases and 8 bases, with 25 bases remaining between them. The CDR3 spans 16 residues. Here the CDR3 reads CASSSDNGSKRYGYTF. The CDR3 DNA reads as TGTGCCAGCAGCTCGGACAATGGTTCCAAGCGATACGGCTACACCTTC.